This T cell receptor (beta chain) was found in a study of cytomegalovirus exposure and HLA in healthy donors. V was clipped by 2 bases and J by 2 bases, with 10 bases between them. The CDR3 has 14 amino acids. Germline V gene sequence: CDR1 SGDLS, CDR2 YYNGEE. The PCR ran on 60 Vbeta and 13 Jbeta primers. Profiling relied on immunoSEQ multiplex PCR, and the TCRdb table lists in-frame clones only, not all of them. The sample shows about 110,000 clones, around 85% of them seen only once. The receptor was isolated from a man in his 60s in good health and CMV-seronegative. The chain carries TRBV9 and TRBJ2-5; TRBD1 might be the D (5 bases). Material for sequencing was PBMCs. The CDR3 spells CASSVGHHQETQYF. The CDR3 coding sequence is TGTGCCAGCAGCGTCGGACACCATCAAGAGACCCAGTACTTC. Full variable domain (remainder filled in from reference TRBV9 and TRBJ2-5): DSGVTQTPKHLITATGQRVTLRCSPRSGDLSVYWYQQSLDQGLQFLIQYYNGEERAKGNILERFSAQQFPDLHSELNLSSLELGDSALYFCASSVGHHQETQYFGPGTRLLVL.